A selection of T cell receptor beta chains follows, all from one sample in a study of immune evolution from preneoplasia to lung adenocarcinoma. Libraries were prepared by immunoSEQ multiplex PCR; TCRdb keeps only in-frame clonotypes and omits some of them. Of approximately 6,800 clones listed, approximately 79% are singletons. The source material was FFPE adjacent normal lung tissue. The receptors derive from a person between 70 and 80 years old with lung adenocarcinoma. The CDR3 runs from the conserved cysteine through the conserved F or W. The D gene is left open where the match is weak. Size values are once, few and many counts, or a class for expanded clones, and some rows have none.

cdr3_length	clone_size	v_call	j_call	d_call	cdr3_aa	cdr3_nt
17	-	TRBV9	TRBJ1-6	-	CASSLRPWPPADSPLHF	TGTGCCAGCAGCCTCCGGCCCTGGCCACCTGCGGATTCACCCCTCCACTTT
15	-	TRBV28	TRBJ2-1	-	CASSQPGAGGNEQFF	TGTGCCAGCAGCCAACCGGGGGCAGGGGGGAATGAGCAGTTCTTC
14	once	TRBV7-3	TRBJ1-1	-	CASSSHPPTTEAFF	TGTGCCAGCAGCTCACACCCTCCGACCACTGAAGCTTTCTTT
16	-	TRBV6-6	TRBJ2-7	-	CASSYGGTTHSYEQYF	TGTGCCAGCAGTTACGGCGGGACAACACACTCCTACGAGCAGTACTTC
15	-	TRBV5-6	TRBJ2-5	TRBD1	CASSFGTGGQETQYF	TGTGCCAGCAGCTTTGGGACAGGGGGCCAAGAGACCCAGTACTTC
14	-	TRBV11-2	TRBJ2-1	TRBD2	CASSLDLAGNEQFF	TGTGCCAGCAGCCTGGACCTAGCGGGTAATGAGCAGTTCTTC
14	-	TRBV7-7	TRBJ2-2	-	CASSSQEFTGELFF	TGTGCTAGCAGCTCACAAGAGTTCACCGGGGAGCTGTTTTTT
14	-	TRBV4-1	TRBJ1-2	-	CASSQTGPRRGYTF	TGCGCCAGCAGCCAGACCGGGCCCCGGAGAGGCTACACCTTC
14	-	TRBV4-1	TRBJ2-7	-	CASSRENVLYEQYF	TGCGCCAGCAGCCGGGAGAACGTTCTCTACGAGCAGTACTTC
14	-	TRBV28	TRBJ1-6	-	CASSLTGSGSPLHF	TGTGCCAGCAGTTTGACAGGATCCGGCTCACCCCTCCACTTT
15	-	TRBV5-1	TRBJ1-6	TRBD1	CASSLAGQSNSPLHF	TGCGCCAGCAGCTTGGCGGGACAGAGTAATTCACCCCTCCACTTT
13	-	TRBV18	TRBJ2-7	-	CASSPPGSYEQYF	TGTGCCAGCTCACCACCAGGCAGCTACGAGCAGTACTTC
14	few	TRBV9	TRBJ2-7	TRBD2	CASSQGLAGYEQYF	TGTGCCAGCAGCCAGGGACTAGCGGGCTACGAGCAGTACTTC
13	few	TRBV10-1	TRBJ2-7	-	CASSRGAGDEQYF	TGCGCCAGCAGTCGGGGGGCAGGGGACGAGCAGTACTTC
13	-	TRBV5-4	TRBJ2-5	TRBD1	CASSPDRAGTQYF	TGTGCCAGCAGCCCCGACAGGGCGGGGACCCAGTACTTC
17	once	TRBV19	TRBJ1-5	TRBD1	CASTLGEGAASNQPQHF	TGTGCCAGTACCTTAGGGGAGGGGGCGGCAAGCAATCAGCCCCAGCATTTT
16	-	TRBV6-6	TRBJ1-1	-	CASSYGGSTMNTEAFF	TGTGCCAGCAGTTACGGGGGCAGCACCATGAACACTGAAGCTTTCTTT
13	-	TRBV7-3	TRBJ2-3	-	CASSLQYTDTQYF	TGTGCCAGCAGCCTACAGTACACAGATACGCAGTATTTT
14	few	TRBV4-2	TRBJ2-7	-	CASSQDLGQNEQYF	TGTGCCAGCAGCCAAGATTTGGGCCAGAACGAGCAGTACTTC
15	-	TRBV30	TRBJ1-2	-	CAWSVSRLLGYGYTF	TGTGCCTGGAGTGTATCCAGATTGCTCGGCTATGGCTACACCTTC
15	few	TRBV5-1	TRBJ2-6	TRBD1	CASGGQAAGANVLTF	TGCGCCAGCGGGGGACAGGCAGCTGGGGCCAACGTCCTGACTTTC
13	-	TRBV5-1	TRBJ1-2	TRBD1	CASSGTVNYGYTF	TGCGCCAGCAGCGGGACAGTTAACTATGGCTACACCTTC
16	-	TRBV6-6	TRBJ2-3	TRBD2	CASRRTSGGVTDTQYF	TGTGCCAGCAGAAGGACTAGCGGGGGGGTCACAGATACGCAGTATTTT
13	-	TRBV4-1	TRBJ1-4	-	CASSQIRGEKLFF	TGCGCCAGCAGCCAAATTCGGGGGGAAAAACTGTTTTTT
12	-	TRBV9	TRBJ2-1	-	CASSGPVGEQFF	TGTGCCAGCAGCGGACCAGTCGGCGAGCAGTTCTTC
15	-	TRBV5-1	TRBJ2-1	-	CASSPGTADYNEQFF	TGCGCCAGCAGCCCCGGGACTGCCGATTACAATGAGCAGTTCTTC
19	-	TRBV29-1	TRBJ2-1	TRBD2	CSVEDVIAGGAYPYNEQFF	TGCAGCGTTGAAGATGTAATAGCGGGGGGGGCGTACCCCTACAATGAGCAGTTCTTC
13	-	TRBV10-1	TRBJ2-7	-	CASSRGAGDEQYF	TGCGCCAGCAGTCGGGGGGCAGGGGACGAGCAGTACTTC
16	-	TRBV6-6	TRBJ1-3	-	CASSYGGTYTGNTIYF	TGTGCCAGCAGTTATGGTGGGACCTACACTGGAAACACCATATATTTT
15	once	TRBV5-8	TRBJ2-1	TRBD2	CASSSSRGVYNEQFF	TGTGCCAGCAGCTCTTCTCGGGGGGTCTACAATGAGCAGTTCTTC
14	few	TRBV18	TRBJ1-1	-	CASSPPRSNTEAFF	TGTGCCAGCTCACCCCCGAGGTCGAACACTGAAGCTTTCTTT
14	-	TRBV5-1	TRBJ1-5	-	CASSLEGLNQPQHF	TGCGCCAGCAGCTTGGAAGGACTCAATCAGCCCCAGCATTTT
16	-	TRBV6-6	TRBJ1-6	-	CASSYGGLTYNSPLHF	TGTGCCAGCAGTTACGGGGGGCTGACCTATAATTCACCCCTCCACTTT
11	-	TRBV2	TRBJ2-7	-	CASSPSYEQYF	TGTGCCAGCAGTCCTTCCTACGAGCAGTACTTC
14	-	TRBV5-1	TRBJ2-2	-	CASSLEGGAGELFF	TGCGCCAGCAGCTTGGAGGGGGGCGCCGGGGAGCTGTTTTTT
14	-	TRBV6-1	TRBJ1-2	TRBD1	CASSQPGQWDGYTF	TGTGCCAGCAGTCAACCGGGACAGTGGGATGGCTACACCTTC
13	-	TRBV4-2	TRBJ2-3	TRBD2	CASQRGPTDTQYF	TGTGCCAGCCAGCGGGGGCCCACAGATACGCAGTATTTT